Below are 4 T cell receptor beta chains sequenced from a single sample in a study of T cell changes during pregnancy in multiple sclerosis. Method: immunoSEQ multiplex PCR; TCRdb's copy keeps in-frame clones and lacks some. The table shows over 65,000 clones, with approximately 90% occurring only once. The sample consisted of peripheral blood, taken in the first trimester of pregnancy. Receptors originate from a female donor in good health, enrolled as a control in a pregnancy study.

The gene calls are TRBV5-5 and TRBJ1-2, with D unresolved. Trimming took off 1 base at V and 8 bases at J, with 15 bases between the two ends. The CDR3 length is 14 residues. Germline CDR1 reads SGHKS; CDR2 reads YYEKEE (reference sequence). The CDR3 spells CASSLNSPTGGYTF. The CDR3 coding sequence is TGTGCCAGCAGCTTGAACTCTCCGACGGGAGGCTACACCTTC.

The sample holds one count of this clone. V and J are TRBV30 and TRBJ2-1, with D tentatively TRBD1 (6 bases). The CDR3 covers 13 residues. Per germline, CDR1 GTSNPN and CDR2 SVGIG (reference sequence). The germline V and J ends were trimmed by 5 bases and 0 bases, with 8 bases remaining between them. The CDR3 nucleotides read TGTGCCTGGGGGGACACCTCCTACAATGAGCAGTTCTTC. Encoded protein: CAWGDTSYNEQFF. The entire variable domain, with the rest obtained from reference TRBV30 and TRBJ2-1, is as follows: SQTIHQWPATLVQPVGSPLSLECTVEGTSNPNLYWYRQAAGRGLQLLFYSVGIGQISSEVPQNLSASRPQDRQFILSSKKLLLSDSGFYLCAWGDTSYNEQFFGPGTRLTVL.

The chain couples TRBV7-9 to TRBJ2-7, with TRBD1 as a possible D gene (6 bases). Germline CDR1 and CDR2: SEHNR and FQNEAQ (reference sequence). Trimming removed 5 bases at V and 8 bases at J, with 16 bases between. This CDR3 is built from 13 residues. The CDR3 here is CASSALSRGKQYF. In DNA form, the CDR3 reads TGTGCCAGCAGCGCGTTGTCCAGGGGTAAGCAGTACTTC.

The chain couples TRBV14 to TRBJ1-1; a weak D match, TRBD1 (6 bases). CDR3 size: 15 residues. V lost 5 bases and J lost 1, with 14 bases in between. The V gene's germline CDR1 is SGHDN and CDR2 FVKESK. The CDR3 region is CASSALQGKNTEAFF. DNA of the CDR3: TGTGCCAGCAGCGCGCTACAGGGCAAGAACACTGAAGCTTTCTTT.